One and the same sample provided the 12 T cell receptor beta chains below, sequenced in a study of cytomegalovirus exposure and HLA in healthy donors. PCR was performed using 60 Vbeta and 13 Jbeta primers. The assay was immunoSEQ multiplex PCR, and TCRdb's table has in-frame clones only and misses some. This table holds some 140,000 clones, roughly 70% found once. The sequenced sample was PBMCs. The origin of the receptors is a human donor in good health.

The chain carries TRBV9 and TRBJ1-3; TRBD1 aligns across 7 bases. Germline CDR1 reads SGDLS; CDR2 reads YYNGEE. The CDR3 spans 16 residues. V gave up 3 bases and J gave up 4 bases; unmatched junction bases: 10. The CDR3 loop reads CASSGKGARGGNTIYF. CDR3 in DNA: TGTGCCAGCAGCGGAAAGGGGGCGCGAGGGGGAAACACCATATATTTT.

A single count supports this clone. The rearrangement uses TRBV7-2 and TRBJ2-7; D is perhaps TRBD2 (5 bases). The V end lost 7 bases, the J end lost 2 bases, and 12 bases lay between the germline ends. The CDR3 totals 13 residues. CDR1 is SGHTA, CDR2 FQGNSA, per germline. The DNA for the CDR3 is TGTGCCAGCACCCGTTATAGCGCCTACGAGCAGTACTTC. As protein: CASTRYSAYEQYF.

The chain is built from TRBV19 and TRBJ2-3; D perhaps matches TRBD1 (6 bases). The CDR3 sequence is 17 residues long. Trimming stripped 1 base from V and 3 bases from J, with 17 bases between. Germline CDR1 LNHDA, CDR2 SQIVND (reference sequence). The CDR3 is CASSIGGGRGWTDTQYF. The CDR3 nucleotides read TGTGCCAGTAGTATAGGCGGCGGCAGGGGTTGGACAGATACGCAGTATTTT.

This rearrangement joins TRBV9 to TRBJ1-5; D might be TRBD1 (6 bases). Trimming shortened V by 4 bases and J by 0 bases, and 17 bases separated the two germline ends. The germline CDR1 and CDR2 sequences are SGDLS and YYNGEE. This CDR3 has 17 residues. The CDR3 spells CASSTGGGHYSNQPQHF. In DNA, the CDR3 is TGTGCCAGCAGCACGGGGGGGGGACACTATAGCAATCAGCCCCAGCATTTT.

CDR3 nucleotide sequence: TGCGCCAGCGTGAGGACAGGGGAAGAGACCCAGTACTTC. It translates to CASVRTGEETQYF. This chain links TRBV5-1 with TRBJ2-5; 9 nucleotides line up with TRBD1. V was clipped by 7 bases and J by 3 bases; unmatched bases: 4. The germline gives CDR1 SGHRS, CDR2 YFSETQ. This CDR3 spans 13 amino acids.

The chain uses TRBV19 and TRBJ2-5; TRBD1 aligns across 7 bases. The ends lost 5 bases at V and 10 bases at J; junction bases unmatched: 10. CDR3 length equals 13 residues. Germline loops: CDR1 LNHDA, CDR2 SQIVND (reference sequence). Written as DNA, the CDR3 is TGTGCCAGTAGTCTGGGACAGCTCTCGTACCAGTACTTC. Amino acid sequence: CASSLGQLSYQYF. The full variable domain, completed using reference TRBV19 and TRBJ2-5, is DGGITQSPKYLFRKEGQNVTLSCEQNLNHDAMYWYRQDPGQGLRLIYYSQIVNDFQKGDIAEGYSVSREKKESFPLTVTSAQKNPTAFYLCASSLGQLSYQYFGPGTRLLVL.

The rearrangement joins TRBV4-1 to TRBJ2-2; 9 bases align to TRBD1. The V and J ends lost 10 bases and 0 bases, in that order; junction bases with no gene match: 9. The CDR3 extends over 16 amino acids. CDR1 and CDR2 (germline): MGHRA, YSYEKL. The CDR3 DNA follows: TGCGCCACCTCAAAACAGGGGGCAACGAACACCGGGGAGCTGTTTTTT. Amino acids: CATSKQGATNTGELFF.

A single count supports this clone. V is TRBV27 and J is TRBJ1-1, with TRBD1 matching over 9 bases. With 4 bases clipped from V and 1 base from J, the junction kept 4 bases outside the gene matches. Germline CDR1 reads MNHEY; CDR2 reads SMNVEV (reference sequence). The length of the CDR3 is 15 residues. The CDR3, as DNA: TGTGCCAGCAGTTCGCTGGACAGGGGGAACACTGAAGCTTTCTTT. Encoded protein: CASSSLDRGNTEAFF.

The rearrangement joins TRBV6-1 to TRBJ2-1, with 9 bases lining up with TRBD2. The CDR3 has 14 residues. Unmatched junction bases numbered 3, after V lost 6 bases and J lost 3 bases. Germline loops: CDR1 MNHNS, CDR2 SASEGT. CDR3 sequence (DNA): TGTGCCAGCAGACTTAGCGGGAGCTACAATGAGCAGTTCTTC. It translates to CASRLSGSYNEQFF.

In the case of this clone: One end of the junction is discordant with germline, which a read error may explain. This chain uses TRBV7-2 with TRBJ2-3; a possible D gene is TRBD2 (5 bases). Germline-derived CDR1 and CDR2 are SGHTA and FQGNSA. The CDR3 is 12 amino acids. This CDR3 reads CASSLTGDTQYF. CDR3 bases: TGTGCCAGCAGCCTGACCGGGGATACGCAATATTTT.

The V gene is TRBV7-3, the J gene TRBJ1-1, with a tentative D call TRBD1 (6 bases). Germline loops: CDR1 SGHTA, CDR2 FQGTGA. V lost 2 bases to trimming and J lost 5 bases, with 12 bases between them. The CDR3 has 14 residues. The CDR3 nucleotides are TGTGCCAGCAGCTTAGGGGGGGGCATGACTGAAGCTTTCTTT. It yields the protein CASSLGGGMTEAFF.

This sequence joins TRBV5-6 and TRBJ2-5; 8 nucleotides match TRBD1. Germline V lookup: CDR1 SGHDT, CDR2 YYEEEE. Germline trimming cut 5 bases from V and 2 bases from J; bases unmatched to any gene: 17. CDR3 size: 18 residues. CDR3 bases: TGTGCCAGCAGGCCAGCTTCAGGGGGCCCAGGCCTTCAAGAGACCCAGTACTTC. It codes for CASRPASGGPGLQETQYF.